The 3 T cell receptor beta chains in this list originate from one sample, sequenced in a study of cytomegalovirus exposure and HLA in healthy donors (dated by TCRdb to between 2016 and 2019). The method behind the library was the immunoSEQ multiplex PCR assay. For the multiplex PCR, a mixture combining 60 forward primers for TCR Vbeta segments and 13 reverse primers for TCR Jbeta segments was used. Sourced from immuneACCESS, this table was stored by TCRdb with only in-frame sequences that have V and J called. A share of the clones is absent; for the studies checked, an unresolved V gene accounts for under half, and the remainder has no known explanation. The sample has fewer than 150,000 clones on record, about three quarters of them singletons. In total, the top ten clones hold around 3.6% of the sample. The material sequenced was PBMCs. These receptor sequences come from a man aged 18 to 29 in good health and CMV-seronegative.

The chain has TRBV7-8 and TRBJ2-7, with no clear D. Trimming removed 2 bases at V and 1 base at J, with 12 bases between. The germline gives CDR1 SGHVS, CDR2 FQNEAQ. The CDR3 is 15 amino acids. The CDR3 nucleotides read TGTGCCAGCAGCTTAACAGCTTTCGGATCCTACGAGCAGTACTTC. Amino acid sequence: CASSLTAFGSYEQYF.

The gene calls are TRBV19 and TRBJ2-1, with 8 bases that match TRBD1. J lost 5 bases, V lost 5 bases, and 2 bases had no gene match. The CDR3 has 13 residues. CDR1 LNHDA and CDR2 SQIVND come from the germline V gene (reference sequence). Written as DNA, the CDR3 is TGTGCCAGTAGTGTGGACAGGGACAATGAGCAGTTCTTC. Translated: CASSVDRDNEQFF.

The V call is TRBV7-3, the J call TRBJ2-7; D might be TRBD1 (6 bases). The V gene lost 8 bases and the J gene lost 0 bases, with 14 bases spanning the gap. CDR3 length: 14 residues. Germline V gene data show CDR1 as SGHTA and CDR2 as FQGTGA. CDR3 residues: CASAFQGLSYEQYF. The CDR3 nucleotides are TGTGCCAGCGCCTTTCAGGGGCTCTCCTACGAGCAGTACTTC.